The TCR beta chain described here comes from a study of blood T cell repertoires in COVID-19. Some clones are missing from TCRdb's copy, which holds only in-frame ones; the method was immunoSEQ multiplex PCR. The table shows roughly 100,000 clones, with about four fifths occurring only once. The CDR3 consists of 17 residues. Looked up from germline, CDR1 is SGHTA and CDR2 is FQGNSA. The ends were cut back, 6 bases at V and 7 bases at J, with 25 bases in the middle. Specimen: peripheral blood. The chain combines TRBV7-2 with TRBJ2-1; TRBD2 might be the D (6 bases). The TCR was taken from a human donor in a cohort sampled during active COVID-19. CDR3 nucleotide sequence: TGTGCCAGCAGTCGAAGAGGCGAGCGGAGGGGTAAAAATGAGCAGTTCTTC. Protein: CASSRRGERRGKNEQFF.